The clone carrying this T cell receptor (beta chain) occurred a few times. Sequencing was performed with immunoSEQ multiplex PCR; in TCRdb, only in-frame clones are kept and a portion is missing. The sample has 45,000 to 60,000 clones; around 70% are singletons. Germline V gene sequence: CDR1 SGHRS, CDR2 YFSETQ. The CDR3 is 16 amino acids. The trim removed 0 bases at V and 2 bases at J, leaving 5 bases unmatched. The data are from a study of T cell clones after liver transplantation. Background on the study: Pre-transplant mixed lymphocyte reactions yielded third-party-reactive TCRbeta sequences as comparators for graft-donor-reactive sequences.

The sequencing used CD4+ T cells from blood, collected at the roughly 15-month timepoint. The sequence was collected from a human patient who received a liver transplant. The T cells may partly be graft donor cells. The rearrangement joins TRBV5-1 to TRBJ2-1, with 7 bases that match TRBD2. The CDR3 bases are TGCGCCAGCAGCTTGGTTTCTAGCGGAACCTACAATGAGCAGTTCTTC. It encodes CASSLVSSGTYNEQFF.